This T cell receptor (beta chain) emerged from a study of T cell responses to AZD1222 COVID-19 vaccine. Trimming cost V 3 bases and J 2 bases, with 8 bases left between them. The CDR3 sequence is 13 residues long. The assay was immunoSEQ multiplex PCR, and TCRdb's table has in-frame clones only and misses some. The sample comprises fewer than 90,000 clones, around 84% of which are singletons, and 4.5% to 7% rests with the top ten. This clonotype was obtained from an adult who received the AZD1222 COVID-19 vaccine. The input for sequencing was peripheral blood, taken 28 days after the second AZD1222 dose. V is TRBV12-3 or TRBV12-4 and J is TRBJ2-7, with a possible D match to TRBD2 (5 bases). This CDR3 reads CASSLATTYEQYF. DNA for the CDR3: TGTGCCAGCAGTTTGGCGACTACCTACGAGCAGTACTTC.